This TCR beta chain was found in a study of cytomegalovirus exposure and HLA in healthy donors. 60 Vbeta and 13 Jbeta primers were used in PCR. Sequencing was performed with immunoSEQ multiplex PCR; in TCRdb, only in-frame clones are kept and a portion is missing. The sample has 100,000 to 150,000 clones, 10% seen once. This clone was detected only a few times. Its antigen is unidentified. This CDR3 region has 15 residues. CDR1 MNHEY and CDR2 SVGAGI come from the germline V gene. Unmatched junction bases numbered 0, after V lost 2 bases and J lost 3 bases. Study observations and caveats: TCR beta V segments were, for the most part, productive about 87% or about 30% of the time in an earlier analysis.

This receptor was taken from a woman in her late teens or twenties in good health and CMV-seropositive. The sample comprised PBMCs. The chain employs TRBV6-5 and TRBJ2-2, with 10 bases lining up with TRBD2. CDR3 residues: CASSYLAGDTGELFF. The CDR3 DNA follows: TGTGCCAGCAGTTACCTAGCGGGAGACACCGGGGAGCTGTTTTTT.